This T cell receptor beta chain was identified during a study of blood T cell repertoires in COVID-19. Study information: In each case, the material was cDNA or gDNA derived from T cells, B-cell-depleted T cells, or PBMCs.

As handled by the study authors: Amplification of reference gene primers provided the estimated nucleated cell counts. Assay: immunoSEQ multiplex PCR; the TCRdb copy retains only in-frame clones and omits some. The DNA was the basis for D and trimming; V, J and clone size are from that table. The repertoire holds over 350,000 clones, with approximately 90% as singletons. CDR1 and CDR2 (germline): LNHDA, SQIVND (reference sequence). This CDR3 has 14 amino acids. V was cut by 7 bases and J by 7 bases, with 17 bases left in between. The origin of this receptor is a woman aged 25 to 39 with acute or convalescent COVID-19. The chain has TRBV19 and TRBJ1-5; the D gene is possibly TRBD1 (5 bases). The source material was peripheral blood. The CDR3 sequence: CASNPASWGQPQHF. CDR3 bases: TGTGCCAGTAATCCGGCCTCATGGGGCCAGCCCCAGCATTTT.